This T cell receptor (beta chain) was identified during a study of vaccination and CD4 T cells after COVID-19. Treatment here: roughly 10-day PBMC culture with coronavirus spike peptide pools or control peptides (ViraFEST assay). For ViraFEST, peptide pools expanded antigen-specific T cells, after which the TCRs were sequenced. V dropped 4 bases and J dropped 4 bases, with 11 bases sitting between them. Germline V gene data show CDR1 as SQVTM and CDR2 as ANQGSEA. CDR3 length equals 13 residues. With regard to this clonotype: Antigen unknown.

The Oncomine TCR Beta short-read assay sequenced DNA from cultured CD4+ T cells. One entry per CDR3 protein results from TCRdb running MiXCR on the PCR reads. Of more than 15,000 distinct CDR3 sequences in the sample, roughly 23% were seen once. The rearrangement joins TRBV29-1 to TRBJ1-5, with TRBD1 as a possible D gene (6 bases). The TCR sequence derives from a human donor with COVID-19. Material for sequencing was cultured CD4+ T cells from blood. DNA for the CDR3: TGCAGCGTTGGGGACACCGGTAATCAGCCCCAGCATTTT. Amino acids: CSVGDTGNQPQHF.